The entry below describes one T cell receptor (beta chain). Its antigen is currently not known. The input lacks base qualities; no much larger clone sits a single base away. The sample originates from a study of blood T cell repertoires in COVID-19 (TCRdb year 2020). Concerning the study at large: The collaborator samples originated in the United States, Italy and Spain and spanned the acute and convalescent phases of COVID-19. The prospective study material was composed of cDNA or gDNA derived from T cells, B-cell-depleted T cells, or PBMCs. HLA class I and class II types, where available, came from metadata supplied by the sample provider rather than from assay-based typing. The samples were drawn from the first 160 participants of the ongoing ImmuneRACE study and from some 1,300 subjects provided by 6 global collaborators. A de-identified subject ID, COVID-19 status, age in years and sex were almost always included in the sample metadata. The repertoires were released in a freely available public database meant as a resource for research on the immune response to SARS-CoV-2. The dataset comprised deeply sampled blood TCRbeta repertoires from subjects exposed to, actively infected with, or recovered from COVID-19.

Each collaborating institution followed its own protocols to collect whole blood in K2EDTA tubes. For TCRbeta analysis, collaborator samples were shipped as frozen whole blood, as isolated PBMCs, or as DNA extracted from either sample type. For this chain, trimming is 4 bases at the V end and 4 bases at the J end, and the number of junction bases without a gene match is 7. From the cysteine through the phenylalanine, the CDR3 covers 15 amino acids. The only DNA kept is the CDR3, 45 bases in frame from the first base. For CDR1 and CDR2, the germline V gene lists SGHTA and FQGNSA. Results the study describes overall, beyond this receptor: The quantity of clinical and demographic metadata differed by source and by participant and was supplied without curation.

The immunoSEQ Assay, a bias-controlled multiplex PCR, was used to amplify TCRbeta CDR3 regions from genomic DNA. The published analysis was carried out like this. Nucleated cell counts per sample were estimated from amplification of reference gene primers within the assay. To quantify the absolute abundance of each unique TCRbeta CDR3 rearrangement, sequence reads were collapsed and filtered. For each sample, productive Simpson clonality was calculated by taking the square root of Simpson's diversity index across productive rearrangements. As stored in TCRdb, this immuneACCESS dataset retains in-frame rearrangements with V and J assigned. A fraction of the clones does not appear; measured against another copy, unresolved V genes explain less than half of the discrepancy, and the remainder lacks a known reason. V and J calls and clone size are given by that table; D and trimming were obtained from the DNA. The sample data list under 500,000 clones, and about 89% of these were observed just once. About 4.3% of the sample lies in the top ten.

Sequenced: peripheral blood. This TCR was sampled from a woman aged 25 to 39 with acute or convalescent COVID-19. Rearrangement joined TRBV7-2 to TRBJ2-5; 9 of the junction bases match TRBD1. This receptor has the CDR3 CASSYPPGQGETQYF. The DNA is TGTGCCAGCAGCTACCCCCCGGGACAGGGAGAGACCCAGTACTTC.